Below, one T cell receptor (beta chain) is given with its context. Its matching antigen is unknown. This CDR3 is 10 amino acids long. Trimming left V 6 bases short and J 12 bases short, with 12 bases between. The germline V gene has CDR1 MNHEY and CDR2 SMNVEV (reference sequence). This sample was taken from a study of OX40 agonist ivuxolimab in advanced cancers. Study overall: Participants, 82.7% male, averaged about 56 years of age, ranging from roughly 20 to 79. Study-wide results and caveats: Researchers report that CD8+ T cells had, on average, more expanded clones than CD4+. Within 6 weeks, CD4+ and CD8+ blood T cells expanded clonally at 0.1 to 3.0 mg/kg.

Blood sampling was done at baseline, cycle 4 day 1, and cycle 7 day 1. Profiled with immunoSEQ multiplex PCR; TCRdb holds only in-frame clones, not every one. The sample gives 40,000 to 50,000 clones, about 90% of which show up once; around 0.63% is in the top ten. The chain combines TRBV27 with TRBJ2-7; no firm D call. This sequence originates from an adult with an advanced solid tumor such as melanoma, head and neck, liver or kidney cancer. The sample in question was CD4+ or CD8+ T cells sorted from blood, obtained in a trial of the OX40 agonist ivuxolimab. CDR3 loop: CASSPRGRYF. The CDR3 region has the DNA TGTGCCAGCAGCCCCCGAGGTCGGTACTTC.